Listed here are 23 T cell receptor beta chains from one sample, sequenced in a study of T-cell memory formation after mild COVID-19. TCRdb ran MiXCR on the 5' RACE reads and lists one entry per CDR3 protein. The sample consists of 250,000 to 350,000 distinct CDR3 sequences, around 15% of them appearing once. Sequencing used PBMCs or a T cell subset sorted from them (not recorded which). Receptors were obtained from a man aged 18 to 30 who had mild COVID-19 (a few samples of this study predate the infection). Cell type and time point are not known.

This clonotype was found a few times. The chain combines TRBV5-1 with TRBJ2-1; TRBD1 is a possible D gene (5 bases). V dropped 7 bases and J dropped 0 bases, with 14 bases sitting between them. Germline V lookup: CDR1 SGHRS, CDR2 YFSETQ. The CDR3 has 15 residues. CDR3: CASSTESNSYNEQFF. DNA of the CDR3: TGCGCCAGCTCGACAGAATCCAACTCCTACAATGAGCAGTTCTTC.

This clonotype was observed a few times. The genes are TRBV20-1 and TRBJ1-2; D perhaps matches TRBD1 (5 bases). The V gene lost 3 bases and the J gene lost 7 bases, with 15 bases spanning the gap. Looked up from germline, CDR1 is DFQATT and CDR2 is SNEGSKA (reference sequence). The CDR3 covers 13 residues. The CDR3 sequence is CSARSQGSGGYTF. Here the CDR3 DNA reads TGCAGTGCTAGGAGTCAGGGAAGTGGTGGCTACACCTTC.

The J gene is TRBJ2-1, the V gene TRBV7-9; 7 nucleotides match TRBD1. The CDR3 covers 15 residues. V shed 4 bases and J 2 bases; nucleotides not matched to a gene: 5. Germline loops: CDR1 SEHNR, CDR2 FQNEAQ (reference sequence). CDR3 residues: CASSSPGTAYNEQFF. CDR3 in DNA: TGTGCCAGCAGCTCGCCCGGGACAGCCTACAATGAGCAGTTCTTC.

The genes are TRBV29-1 and TRBJ2-7, with D maybe TRBD2 (5 bases). V lost 0 bases to trimming and J lost 2 bases, with 11 bases between them. CDR1 is SQVTM and CDR2 is ANQGSEA in the germline V gene. CDR3 size: 14 residues. The CDR3 coding sequence is TGCAGCGTTGAAGAGGGGAGCGTCCCCTACGAGCAGTACTTC. Its translation is CSVEEGSVPYEQYF.

This clonotype was detected a few times. This chain connects TRBV6-2 or TRBV6-3 to TRBJ1-5, with 10 positions matching TRBD1. The CDR3 loop spans 15 amino acids. J lost 4 bases, V lost 5 bases, and 5 bases had no gene match. Germline lookup yields CDR1 MNHEY and CDR2 SVGEGT. The CDR3 bases are TGTGCCAGCAGTCGACAGGGGGCGGGAAATCAGCCCCAGCATTTT. Encoded protein: CASSRQGAGNQPQHF.

This clonotype was picked up a small number of times. V gene TRBV6-1 combines with J gene TRBJ2-1; possibly TRBD1 or TRBD2 for D (5 bases each). V was cut by 1 base and J by 10 bases, with 14 bases left in between. Germline V gene lookup returns CDR1 MNHNS and CDR2 SASEGT. This CDR3 is 14 amino acids long. This CDR3 reads CASSEGAGTREQFF. CDR3 nucleotide sequence: TGTGCCAGCAGTGAAGGGGCAGGGACGCGGGAGCAGTTCTTC.

This clonotype was seen more than once but under ten times. V and J are TRBV3-1 and TRBJ2-1; TRBD1 agrees at 8 bases. V lost 2 bases, J lost 7 bases, and 4 bases stayed unmatched. CDR1 is LGHDT and CDR2 is YNNKEL in the germline V gene (reference sequence). CDR3 length: 14 residues. Here the CDR3 DNA reads TGTGCCAGCAGCCAATCGACAGGGGAGAATGAGCAGTTCTTC. It translates to CASSQSTGENEQFF.

This clonotype was recorded at least ten times. The chain employs TRBV15 and TRBJ2-4; perhaps D is TRBD1 or TRBD2 (6 bases each). The CDR3 loop spans 17 amino acids. Germline V gives CDR1 LNHNV, CDR2 YYDKDF (reference sequence). With 0 bases removed from V and 8 bases from J, the gap between germline ends came to 20 bases. The CDR3 nucleotides are TGTGCCACCAGCAGAGATAAGTTGGGACACCCGGGGGACATTCAGTACTTC. Translated, it gives CATSRDKLGHPGDIQYF. Full variable domain (rest looked up from reference TRBV15 and TRBJ2-4): DAMVIQNPRYQVTQFGKPVTLSCSQTLNHNVMYWYQQKSSQAPKLLFHYYDKDFNNEADTPDNFQSRRPNTSFCFLDIRSPGLGDTAMYLCATSRDKLGHPGDIQYFGAGTRLSVL.

This clonotype was seen just once. The rearrangement joins TRBV9 to TRBJ1-4; 8 bases are a match to TRBD1. Germline lookup yields CDR1 SGDLS and CDR2 YYNGEE. J lost 7 bases, V lost 0 bases, and 8 bases had no gene match. CDR3 length: 16 residues. The CDR3 DNA reads TGTGCCAGCAGCGTAGCCCAGGGGGCGTATGGTGAAAAACTGTTTTTT. Encoded protein: CASSVAQGAYGEKLFF.

This clonotype was seen more than once but under ten times. The J gene is TRBJ2-3, the V gene TRBV2; no firm D call. Trimming pared 6 bases from V and 1 base from J, leaving 17 bases between. Germline values: CDR1 SNHLY, CDR2 FYNNEI. This CDR3 has 16 residues. The CDR3: CASRALGNIRTDTQYF. The CDR3 DNA reads TGTGCCAGCAGGGCCCTAGGGAATATACGCACAGATACGCAGTATTTT.

The chain carries TRBV28 and TRBJ1-4; the match to TRBD1 covers 7 bases. V lost 6 bases to trimming and J lost 3 bases; unmatched junction nucleotides: 7. Germline V gives CDR1 MDHEN, CDR2 SYDVKM. The CDR3 runs to 15 residues. The CDR3 spells CASRPTGTANEKLFF. The CDR3, as DNA: TGTGCCAGCAGGCCGACCGGGACAGCTAATGAAAAACTGTTTTTT.

The V call is TRBV12-3 or TRBV12-4, the J call TRBJ2-3; no firm D call. Trimming pared 2 bases from V and 2 bases from J, leaving 11 bases between. The CDR3 totals 15 residues. CDR3 nucleotide sequence: TGTGCCAGCAGTTTACCTATCGGGTCCACAGATACGCAGTATTTT. As protein: CASSLPIGSTDTQYF.

This rearrangement joins TRBV4-3 to TRBJ2-7; D might be TRBD1 or TRBD2, each matching 5 bases. This CDR3 is built from 17 residues. V was trimmed by 1 base and J by 2 bases, leaving 18 bases between them. Germline-derived CDR1 and CDR2 are LGHNA and YSLEER. The DNA for the CDR3 is TGCGCCAGCAGCCAAGGCGGAGAGAGGGGTTGGACCTACGAGCAGTACGTC. This translates into CASSQGGERGWTYEQYV.

This clonotype has a handful of counts. The chain has TRBV29-1 and TRBJ2-1; D remains ambiguous. Between the trimmed V and J ends, which lost 5 bases and 0 bases, there was a span of 14 bases. Germline CDR1 reads SQVTM; CDR2 reads ANQGSEA. The CDR3 has 15 residues. The chain's CDR3 is CSVYPGPDSYNEQFF. CDR3 DNA: TGCAGCGTTTACCCCGGGCCAGACTCCTACAATGAGCAGTTCTTC.

The V gene is TRBV11-2, the J gene TRBJ2-3; no clear D. This CDR3 has 13 residues. V lost 5 bases and J 6 bases, leaving 12 bases between the germline ends. Germline-derived CDR1 and CDR2 are SGHAT and FQNNGV. In DNA, the CDR3 is TGTGCCAGCAGCCCCCATCCCCCGGATACGCAGTATTTT. Translation gives CASSPHPPDTQYF.

The chain is built from TRBV4-3 and TRBJ2-3; D call uncertain. Per the germline V gene, CDR1 is LGHNA and CDR2 is YSLEER. The CDR3 runs to 14 residues. The V end lost 2 bases, the J end lost 6 bases, and 12 bases lay between the germline ends. The DNA for the CDR3 is TGCGCCAGCAGCCAATGGACCCTCCCCGATACGCAGTATTTT. It translates to CASSQWTLPDTQYF.

At least ten counts were recorded for this clonotype. J is TRBJ1-4 and V is TRBV7-9; D gene ambiguous. The CDR3 consists of 21 residues. Per germline, CDR1 SEHNR and CDR2 FQNEAQ (reference sequence). Trimming took 1 base from V and 0 from J, leaving 24 bases between them. The CDR3 loop is CASSLVVPDPLHLATNEKLFF. The CDR3 DNA reads TGTGCCAGCAGCTTAGTGGTCCCAGATCCTTTACACCTTGCAACTAATGAAAAACTGTTTTTT.

The rearrangement joins TRBV29-1 to TRBJ2-7; D is perhaps TRBD1 or TRBD2 (6 bases each). This CDR3 is 13 amino acids long. V was cut by 8 bases and J by 10 bases, with 24 bases left in between. The germline gives CDR1 SQVTM, CDR2 ANQGSEA. CDR3 protein: CSHREQGGGDQYF. For the CDR3, the DNA is TGCAGCCACCGTGAACAGGGAGGTGGCGATCAGTACTTC.

The chain recombines TRBV18 with TRBJ1-3; TRBD1 matches at 10 bases. There are 17 residues in the CDR3. Losses at the gene ends were 0 bases for V and 2 bases for J; bases not matched to a gene: 4. Germline CDR1 and CDR2: KGHSH and LQKENI. CDR3 sequence: CASSPPGTGAPGNTIYF. The CDR3 region has the DNA TGTGCCAGCTCACCACCCGGGACAGGGGCTCCTGGAAACACCATATATTTT.

The genes are TRBV6-5 and TRBJ1-2; 7 bases map to TRBD1. The CDR3 runs to 14 residues. The germline V gene encodes CDR1 MNHEY and CDR2 SVGAGI. V lost 6 bases and J lost 2; bases outside the gene matches: 6. Here the CDR3 DNA reads TGTGCCAGCAGGGAGACAGGGACGAACTATGGCTACACCTTC. Its protein product is CASRETGTNYGYTF.

This clonotype was observed a handful of times. This chain connects TRBV24-1 to TRBJ2-2; 9 bases are shared with TRBD1. CDR1 and CDR2 from the germline V gene are KGHDR and SFDVKD. The trim removed 4 bases at V and 3 bases at J, leaving 8 bases unmatched. The CDR3 extends over 17 amino acids. The CDR3 is CATSEKRTGEDTGELFF. The DNA for the CDR3 is TGTGCCACCAGTGAAAAGAGGACAGGGGAAGACACCGGGGAGCTGTTTTTT.

The chain combines TRBV9 with TRBJ2-7, with D uncertain. The CDR3 is 15 residues long. Trimming removed 0 bases at V and 6 bases at J, with 16 bases between. Germline V lookup: CDR1 SGDLS, CDR2 YYNGEE. CDR3 sequence: CASSVESTGAGEQYF. The CDR3 nucleotides read TGTGCCAGCAGCGTAGAGAGCACCGGAGCCGGCGAGCAGTACTTC.

This sequence joins TRBV7-2 and TRBJ1-5; D unresolved. The germline gives CDR1 SGHTA, CDR2 FQGNSA. The CDR3 length is 13 residues. With 5 bases removed from V and 6 bases from J, the gap between germline ends came to 11 bases. The CDR3 loop reads CASSQDQSQPQHF. CDR3 bases: TGTGCCAGCAGCCAAGATCAGAGTCAGCCCCAGCATTTT. The full variable domain, in which reference TRBV7-2 and TRBJ1-5 provide the parts outside the CDR3, is GAGVSQSPSNKVTEKGKDVELRCDPISGHTALYWYRQSLGQGLEFLIYFQGNSAPDKSGLPSDRFSAERTGGSVSTLTIQRTQQEDSAVYLCASSQDQSQPQHFGDGTRLSIL.